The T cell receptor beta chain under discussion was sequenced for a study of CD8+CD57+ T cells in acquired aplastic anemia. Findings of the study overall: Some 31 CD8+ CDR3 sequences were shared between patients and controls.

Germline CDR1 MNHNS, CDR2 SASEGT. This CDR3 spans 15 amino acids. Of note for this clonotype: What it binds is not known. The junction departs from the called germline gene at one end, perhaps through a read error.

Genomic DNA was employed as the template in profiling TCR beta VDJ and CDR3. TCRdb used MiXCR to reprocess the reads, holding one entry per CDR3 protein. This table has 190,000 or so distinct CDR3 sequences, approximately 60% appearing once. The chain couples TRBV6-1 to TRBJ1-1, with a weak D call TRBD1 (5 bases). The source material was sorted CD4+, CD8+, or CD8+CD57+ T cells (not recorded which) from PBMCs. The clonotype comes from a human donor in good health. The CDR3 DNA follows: TGTGCCAGCACCGCACTGGGGACGGCGAAGACTGAAGCTTGCTTT. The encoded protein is CASTALGTAKTEACF.